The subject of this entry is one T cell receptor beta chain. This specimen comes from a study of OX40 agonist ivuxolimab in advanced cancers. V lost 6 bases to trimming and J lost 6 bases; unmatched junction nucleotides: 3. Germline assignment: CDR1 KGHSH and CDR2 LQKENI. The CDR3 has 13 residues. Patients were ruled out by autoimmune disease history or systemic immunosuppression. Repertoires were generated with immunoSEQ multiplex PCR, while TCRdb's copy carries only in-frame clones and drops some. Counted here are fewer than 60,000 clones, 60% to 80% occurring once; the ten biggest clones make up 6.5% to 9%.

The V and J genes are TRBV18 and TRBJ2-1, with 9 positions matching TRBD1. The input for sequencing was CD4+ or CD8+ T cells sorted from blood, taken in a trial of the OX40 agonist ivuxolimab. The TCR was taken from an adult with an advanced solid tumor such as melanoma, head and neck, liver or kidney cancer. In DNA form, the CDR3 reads TGTGCCAGCTCGCAGGGACAGGGCAATGAGCAGTTCTTC. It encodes CASSQGQGNEQFF.